This T cell receptor (beta chain) was profiled in a study of B cell selection in AIRE deficiency. Study-level results: AIRE-deficient Tconv and Treg repertoires matched healthy donors in TCRBV, CDR3 length, diversity. CDR3s were shorter in shared Treg sequences, reflecting few non-templated nucleotide insertions.

Per the authors' pipeline: Treg pools: approximately 60,000 distinct patient, 9.56x10^4 donor TCRbeta sequences. TCRdb keeps only in-frame clones here, not all; method: immunoSEQ multiplex PCR. That table gives V, J and clone size, and the DNA gave D and trimming. This sample yields about 22,000 clones, of which less than 95% are seen a single time; around 2% belongs to the top ten. J lost 2 bases, V lost 5 bases, and 6 bases had no gene match. Germline CDR1 and CDR2: MNHNY and SVGAGI (reference sequence). CDR3 length equals 15 residues. Sorted regulatory T cells were CD4-positive, CD25-high and CD127-low or negative. As to this clone: Antigen unknown.

The receptor was isolated from a human donor with AIRE deficiency. The source material was Tregs sorted from PBMCs. The chain recombines TRBV6-6 with TRBJ2-7, with TRBD1 matching 10 bases. CDR3 amino acids: CASSRGQGGAYEQYF. The CDR3 nucleotides are TGTGCCAGCAGTCGCGGACAGGGGGGAGCCTACGAGCAGTACTTC.